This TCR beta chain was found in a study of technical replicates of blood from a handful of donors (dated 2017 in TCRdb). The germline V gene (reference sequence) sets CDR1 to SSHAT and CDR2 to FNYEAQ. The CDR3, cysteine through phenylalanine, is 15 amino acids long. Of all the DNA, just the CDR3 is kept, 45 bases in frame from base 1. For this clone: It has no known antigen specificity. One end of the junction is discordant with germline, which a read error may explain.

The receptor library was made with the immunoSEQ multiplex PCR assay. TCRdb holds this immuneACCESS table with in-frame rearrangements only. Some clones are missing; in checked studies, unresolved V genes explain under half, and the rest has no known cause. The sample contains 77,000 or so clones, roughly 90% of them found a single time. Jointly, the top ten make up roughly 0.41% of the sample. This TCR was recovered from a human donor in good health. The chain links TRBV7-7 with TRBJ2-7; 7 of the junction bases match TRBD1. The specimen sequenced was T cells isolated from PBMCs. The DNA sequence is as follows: TGTGCTAGCAGCTTTGGACAGGCAAGATCCTACGAGCAGTACTTC. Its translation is CASSFGQARSYEQYF.